A single sample gave rise to the 23 T cell receptor beta chains below, sequenced in a study of cytomegalovirus exposure and HLA in healthy donors (dated by TCRdb to about 2017). Libraries were built with the immunoSEQ multiplex PCR assay. For the multiplex PCR, a mixture combining 60 forward primers for TCR Vbeta segments and 13 reverse primers for TCR Jbeta segments was used. In its TCRdb copy, this immuneACCESS table keeps in-frame sequences only and misses some clones. Where compared with another copy, unresolved V genes explain less than half of these, and the others have no known cause. The record for this sample contains around 110,000 clones. Roughly 3.7% of the sample belongs to the ten largest clones. Sequenced sample: PBMCs. The source is a man aged 25 to 40 in good health and CMV-seronegative.

The chain uses TRBV6-5 and TRBJ1-5; 9 bases line up with TRBD1. Trimming took 6 bases from V and 4 from J; bases not matched to a gene: 7. Germline assignment: CDR1 MNHEY and CDR2 SVGAGI. CDR3 length: 15 amino acids. CDR3 amino acids: CASRERDRANQPQHF. The CDR3 coding sequence is TGTGCCAGCAGAGAGAGGGACAGGGCAAATCAGCCCCAGCATTTT.

The chain couples TRBV12-5 to TRBJ2-1; 7 bases fit TRBD2. V shed 1 base and J 7 bases; nucleotides not matched to a gene: 4. This CDR3 spans 14 amino acids. Germline V gene lookup returns CDR1 LGHNT and CDR2 FRNRAP. CDR3 sequence (DNA): TGTGCTAGTGGTTTGGAGGCGGGGGTGAATGAGCAGTTCTTC. This translates into CASGLEAGVNEQFF. The full variable domain, rest sourced from reference TRBV12-5 and TRBJ2-1, is DARVTQTPRHKVTEMGQEVTMRCQPILGHNTVFWYRQTMMQGLELLAYFRNRAPLDDSGMPKDRFSAEMPDATLATLKIQPSEPRDSAVYFCASGLEAGVNEQFFGPGTRLTVL.

Note on this clone: This sample also contains other DNA sequences that code for the same CDR3. V and J are TRBV9 and TRBJ2-7, with 9 bases lining up with TRBD1. CDR1 SGDLS and CDR2 YYNGEE come from the germline V gene. The CDR3 has 14 amino acids. With V trimmed by 0 bases and J by 5 bases, 3 bases remained unmatched. CDR3 coding DNA: TGTGCCAGCAGCGTAGAGGGACAGGGTCACGAGCAGTACTTC. Translating gives CASSVEGQGHEQYF. The whole variable domain, filled in from reference TRBV9 and TRBJ2-7, reads DSGVTQTPKHLITATGQRVTLRCSPRSGDLSVYWYQQSLDQGLQFLIQYYNGEERAKGNILERFSAQQFPDLHSELNLSSLELGDSALYFCASSVEGQGHEQYFGPGTRLTVT.

CDR3 DNA: TGCGCCAGCAGCTTTCAGGGGGTTAACACCGGGGAGCTGTTTTTT. This sequence encodes CASSFQGVNTGELFF. V is TRBV5-1 and J is TRBJ2-2; 7 bases line up with TRBD1. This CDR3 spans 15 amino acids. V trimming: 2 bases; J trimming: 2 bases; junction bases outside the gene matches: 3. The V gene's germline CDR1 is SGHRS and CDR2 YFSETQ.

The rearrangement links TRBV30 to TRBJ2-5; 8 bases agree with TRBD1. The DNA matches TRBJ2-7 better at its end, which makes the J call doubtful. The length of the CDR3 is 13 residues. In germline, CDR1 is GTSNPN, CDR2 SVGIG (reference sequence). CDR3 residues: CAWSRTGTYEQYF. In DNA, the CDR3 is TGTGCCTGGAGTCGGACAGGGACTTACGAGCAGTACTTC.

The V call is TRBV19, the J call TRBJ2-1; D unclear. CDR3 length equals 15 residues. The ends were cut back, 6 bases at V and 9 bases at J, with 21 bases in the middle. Germline V lookup: CDR1 LNHDA, CDR2 SQIVND (reference sequence). Here the CDR3 reads CASSPRSSYPGEQFF. CDR3 coding DNA: TGTGCCAGTAGCCCCCGCTCATCCTACCCCGGTGAGCAGTTCTTC. Full variable domain (missing parts from reference TRBV19 and TRBJ2-1): DGGITQSPKYLFRKEGQNVTLSCEQNLNHDAMYWYRQDPGQGLRLIYYSQIVNDFQKGDIAEGYSVSREKKESFPLTVTSAQKNPTAFYLCASSPRSSYPGEQFFGPGTRLTVL.

This chain connects TRBV2 to TRBJ2-7; D uncertain. This CDR3 region has 16 residues. Trimming took off 0 bases at V and 5 bases at J, with 17 bases between the two ends. Germline CDR1 is SNHLY and CDR2 is FYNNEI. The CDR3: CASSEALGPGVDEQYF. DNA for the CDR3: TGTGCCAGCAGTGAAGCGCTGGGCCCCGGCGTGGACGAGCAGTACTTC.

V gene TRBV7-9 combines with J gene TRBJ2-4; TRBD1 matches 9 bases. The germline V gene has CDR1 SEHNR and CDR2 FQNEAQ (reference sequence). There are 19 residues in the CDR3. V shed 1 base and J 0 bases; nucleotides not matched to a gene: 10. DNA for the CDR3: TGTGCCAGCAGCTTAGAACAGGGGGCGGGTGGAGGAGCCAAAAACATTCAGTACTTC. Residues: CASSLEQGAGGGAKNIQYF.

The chain employs TRBV5-5 and TRBJ2-7; 7 nucleotides agree with TRBD2. V lost 1 base to trimming and J lost 1 base; unmatched junction nucleotides: 5. This CDR3 comprises 15 residues. Per germline, CDR1 SGHKS and CDR2 YYEKEE (reference sequence). The CDR3 region has the DNA TGTGCCAGCAGCTTGACAGCTAGCGGATCCTACGAGCAGTACTTC. Translated: CASSLTASGSYEQYF.

The rearrangement uses TRBV5-1 and TRBJ2-3; a possible D gene is TRBD1 (5 bases). Germline CDR1 reads SGHRS; CDR2 reads YFSETQ. The length of the CDR3 is 14 residues. V was pared by 0 bases and J by 2 bases, with 7 bases between. For the CDR3, the DNA is TGCGCCAGCAGCTTGGACAGGATCACAGATACGCAGTATTTT. Translation gives CASSLDRITDTQYF.

V and J are TRBV11-2 and TRBJ2-2; TRBD1 might be the D (5 bases). This CDR3 has 14 amino acids. The germline gives CDR1 SGHAT, CDR2 FQNNGV. V was cut by 5 bases and J by 3 bases, with 10 bases left in between. CDR3 protein: CASSNVGDTGELFF. The CDR3 DNA follows: TGTGCCAGCAGCAATGTAGGGGACACCGGGGAGCTGTTTTTT.

The J gene is TRBJ2-4, the V gene TRBV6-6; 11 bases match TRBD1. The V gene's germline CDR1 is MNHNY and CDR2 SVGAGI (reference sequence). The CDR3 has 16 amino acids. Trimming at V came to 7 bases and at J to 1 base, leaving 6 bases not matched to a gene. The CDR3 spells CASKGQGARAKNIQYF. For the CDR3, the DNA is TGTGCCAGCAAAGGACAGGGGGCGAGGGCCAAAAACATTCAGTACTTC.

The chain links TRBV6-1 to TRBJ2-5; D is perhaps TRBD2 (5 bases). The germline V gene has CDR1 MNHNS and CDR2 SASEGT. V lost 6 bases to trimming and J lost 7 bases, with 18 bases between them. This CDR3 has 14 amino acids. CDR3 in DNA: TGTGCCAGCAGCCGGGATCCCCAAGTAGGGACCCAGTACTTC. As protein: CASSRDPQVGTQYF.

The chain uses TRBV7-8 and TRBJ2-1; 10 nucleotides align to TRBD1. Germline V CDR1 and CDR2: SGHVS, FQNEAQ. CDR3 length: 15 residues. J lost 7 bases, V lost 5 bases, and 8 bases had no gene match. The CDR3 DNA reads as TGTGCCAGCAGCCAGACCTCGGGACAGGGGAATGAGCAGTTCTTC. This sequence encodes CASSQTSGQGNEQFF.

This rearrangement joins TRBV5-1 to TRBJ2-5; TRBD2 might be the D (5 bases). With the DNA end fitting TRBJ2-7 better, the J assignment may be wrong. Per the germline V gene, CDR1 is SGHRS and CDR2 is YFSETQ. This CDR3 has 13 residues. CDR3 region: CASSLGGNYEQYF. The CDR3 DNA reads as TGCGCCAGCAGCTTGGGAGGGAACTACGAGCAGTACTTC.

The gene calls are TRBV27 and TRBJ2-7, with 7 bases lining up with TRBD2. Trimming took 6 bases from V and 6 from J; bases not matched to a gene: 8. Per germline, CDR1 MNHEY and CDR2 SMNVEV (reference sequence). The CDR3 sequence is 13 residues long. CDR3 region: CASRGGGSREQYF. CDR3 nucleotides: TGTGCCAGCAGGGGCGGGGGATCCCGCGAGCAGTACTTC.

V usage is TRBV9 and J usage is TRBJ2-1, with D perhaps TRBD2 (5 bases). The CDR3 length is 15 residues. The germline gives CDR1 SGDLS, CDR2 YYNGEE. V was cut by 0 bases and J by 0 bases, with 7 bases left in between. The DNA of the CDR3 is TGTGCCAGCAGCGTAGTAGGGAGCTCCTACAATGAGCAGTTCTTC. Protein sequence: CASSVVGSSYNEQFF.

In DNA form, the CDR3 reads TGCGCCAGCAGCCCAGGGGCAGGGGCCGCGGAAATCTCTGGAAACACCATATATTTT. Translation: CASSPGAGAAEISGNTIYF. The genes are TRBV4-3 and TRBJ1-3, with D perhaps TRBD1 (6 bases). Per germline, CDR1 LGHNA and CDR2 YSLEER. V lost 4 bases and J lost 0, with 22 bases in between. The CDR3 covers 19 residues.

J is TRBJ2-7 and V is TRBV28, with a tentative D call TRBD2 (5 bases). Trimming left V 7 bases short and J 7 bases short, with 20 bases between. CDR3 length: 14 amino acids. Germline V CDR1 and CDR2: MDHEN, SYDVKM. CDR3 residues: CASNWQNSPGEQYF. CDR3 DNA sequence: TGTGCCAGCAATTGGCAAAACTCCCCGGGAGAGCAGTACTTC.

The chain joins TRBV28 to TRBJ2-7, with D perhaps TRBD2 (5 bases). V lost 2 bases and J 3 bases, leaving 11 bases between the germline ends. Germline V CDR1 and CDR2: MDHEN, SYDVKM. This CDR3 is 14 amino acids long. This chain's CDR3 is CASSLRTGNYEQYF. The CDR3 DNA follows: TGTGCCAGCAGTTTAAGGACTGGGAACTACGAGCAGTACTTC. The full variable domain, with the rest looked up from reference TRBV28 and TRBJ2-7, is DVKVTQSSRYLVKRTGEKVFLECVQDMDHENMFWYRQDPGLGLRLIYFSYDVKMKEKGDIPEGYSVSREKKERFSLILESASTNQTSMYLCASSLRTGNYEQYFGPGTRLTVT.

The chain couples TRBV18 to TRBJ2-1; 8 bases are shared with TRBD1. CDR1 is KGHSH and CDR2 is LQKENI in the germline V gene. V was pared by 5 bases and J by 8 bases, with 8 bases of the junction left unmatched. CDR3 length: 14 residues. The CDR3 coding sequence is TGTGCCAGCTCATCCCTGACAGGGGACGATGAGCAGTTCTTC. It is translated as CASSSLTGDDEQFF. Supplemented by reference TRBV18 and TRBJ2-1, the full variable domain reads NAGVMQNPRHLVRRRGQEARLRCSPMKGHSHVYWYRQLPEEGLKFMVYLQKENIIDESGMPKERFSAEFPKEGPSILRIQQVVRGDSAAYFCASSSLTGDDEQFFGPGTRLTVL.

This chain links TRBV5-1 with TRBJ1-3; TRBD1 matches at 7 bases. The CDR3 spans 15 residues. Unmatched junction bases numbered 8, after V lost 4 bases and J lost 4 bases. CDR1 is SGHRS and CDR2 is YFSETQ in the germline V gene. DNA of the CDR3: TGCGCCAGCAGCCCCAGGACAGGCGGAGGAAACACCATATATTTT. Protein product: CASSPRTGGGNTIYF.

The rearrangement joins TRBV5-6 to TRBJ1-5; D remains ambiguous. Germline V gene lookup returns CDR1 SGHDT and CDR2 YYEEEE. The V gene lost 1 base and the J gene lost 1 base, with 9 bases spanning the gap. The CDR3 is 15 residues long. The CDR3 bases are TGTGCCAGCAGCTTGAGAGGGCTAAGCAATCAGCCCCAGCATTTT. Residues: CASSLRGLSNQPQHF.